This entry describes one T cell receptor beta chain. This sample was taken from a study of blood T cell repertoires in COVID-19. Libraries were prepared by immunoSEQ multiplex PCR; TCRdb keeps only in-frame clonotypes and omits some of them. The data hold 150,000 to 200,000 clones, with around nine tenths observed a single time. Germline V CDR1 and CDR2: MDHEN, SYDVKM. With 2 bases clipped from V and 2 bases from J, the junction kept 4 bases outside the gene matches. The CDR3 contains 15 residues. Patients at the Seattle site were enrolled during active infection and followed longitudinally. The V gene is TRBV28, the J gene TRBJ2-3, with TRBD2 matching 7 bases. The sequence was obtained from a woman aged 70 to 79 with COVID-19, enrolled during active disease. The sample was peripheral blood. The CDR3 region is CASSLAGEYTDTQYF. Here the CDR3 DNA reads TGTGCCAGCAGTTTAGCGGGAGAATACACAGATACGCAGTATTTT. The variable domain in full, completed from reference TRBV28 and TRBJ2-3, reads DVKVTQSSRYLVKRTGEKVFLECVQDMDHENMFWYRQDPGLGLRLIYFSYDVKMKEKGDIPEGYSVSREKKERFSLILESASTNQTSMYLCASSLAGEYTDTQYFGPGTRLTVL.